The T cell receptor beta chain described here comes from a study of cytomegalovirus exposure and HLA in healthy donors. This CDR3 is built from 16 residues. The junction had 15 bases not matched to a gene; V was cut back by 5 bases and J by 8 bases. Germline CDR1 reads SGHVS; CDR2 reads FNYEAQ. PCR employed 60 Vbeta and 13 Jbeta primers. Libraries were prepared by immunoSEQ multiplex PCR; TCRdb keeps only in-frame clonotypes and omits some of them. The sample gives 150,000 to 200,000 clones, 65% to 90% of which show up once; almost 2% is in the top ten. The sample holds one count of this clone. V gene TRBV7-6 combines with J gene TRBJ2-1, with TRBD2 matching 7 bases. The TCR comes from a woman under 30 in good health and CMV-seronegative. The sample consisted of PBMCs. The CDR3 sequence: CASSPSGLAAADEQFF. CDR3 nucleotide sequence: TGTGCCAGCAGCCCCTCGGGGCTAGCGGCGGCGGATGAGCAGTTCTTC.